This T cell receptor beta chain stems from a study of tumor and adjacent non-tumor tissue in lung cancer. The overall study: Samples averaged about 4.17 million productive TCRbeta reads each. Study results and caveats: Normal lung showed higher cumulative top 100 clone frequency than tumor. TCR diversity was significantly greater in tumor than normal lung tissue.

The library came from three nested PCR rounds adapted from ARM-PCR protocols. TCRdb re-analysed the multiplex PCR reads in MiXCR, keeping a single row per CDR3 protein. Here the sample spans tens of thousands of distinct CDR3 sequences, roughly two thirds being singletons. In its sample, this clonotype was seen many times. Its specificity is unknown. No cell sorting was done before RNA was extracted from the tissue. More than 3 cm separated this lung sample from the edge of the tumor. Newly diagnosed lung cancer patients had thoracic surgery in China, August–late 2014, without prior chemotherapy. Germline V gives CDR1 MNHNS, CDR2 SASEGT. The junction had 4 bases not matched to a gene; V was cut back by 4 bases and J by 3 bases. The CDR3 has 15 amino acids.

This clonotype was sampled from a woman between 40 and 50 years old with non-small cell lung cancer. Sequencing was done on a sample of distant non-tumor lung tissue. V and J are TRBV6-1 and TRBJ2-2; 8 bases line up with TRBD2. The CDR3 here is CASSGSAGDTGELFF. As DNA, the CDR3 is TGTGCCAGCAGTGGATCAGCGGGAGACACCGGGGAGCTGTTTTTT.